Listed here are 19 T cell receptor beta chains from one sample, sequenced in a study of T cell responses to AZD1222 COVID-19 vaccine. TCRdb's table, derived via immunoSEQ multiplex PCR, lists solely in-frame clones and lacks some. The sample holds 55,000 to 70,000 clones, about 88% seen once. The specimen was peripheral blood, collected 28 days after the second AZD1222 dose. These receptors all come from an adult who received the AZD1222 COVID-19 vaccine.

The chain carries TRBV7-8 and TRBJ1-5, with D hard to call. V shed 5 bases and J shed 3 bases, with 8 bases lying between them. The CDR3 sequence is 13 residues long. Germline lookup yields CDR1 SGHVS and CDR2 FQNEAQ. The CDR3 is CASSLLPNQPQHF. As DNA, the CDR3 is TGTGCCAGCAGCCTGCTGCCCAATCAGCCCCAGCATTTT.

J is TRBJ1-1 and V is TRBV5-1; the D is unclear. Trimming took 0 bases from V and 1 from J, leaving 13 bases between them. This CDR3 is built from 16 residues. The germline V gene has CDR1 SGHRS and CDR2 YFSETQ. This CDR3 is CASSLAPAGSNTEAFF. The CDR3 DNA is TGCGCCAGCAGCTTGGCCCCCGCGGGATCGAACACTGAAGCTTTCTTT.

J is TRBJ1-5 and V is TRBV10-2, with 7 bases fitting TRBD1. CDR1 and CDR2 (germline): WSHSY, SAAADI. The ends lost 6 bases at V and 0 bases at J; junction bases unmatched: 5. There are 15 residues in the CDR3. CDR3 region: CASSLGQNSNQPQHF. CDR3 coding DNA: TGCGCCAGCAGCCTGGGACAGAATAGCAATCAGCCCCAGCATTTT.

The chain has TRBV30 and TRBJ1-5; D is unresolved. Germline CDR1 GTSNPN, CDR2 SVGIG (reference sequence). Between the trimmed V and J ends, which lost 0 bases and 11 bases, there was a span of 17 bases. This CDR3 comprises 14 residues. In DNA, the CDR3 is TGTGCCTGGAGTGTACTGGTTAACACCGGATCCCAGCATTTT. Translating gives CAWSVLVNTGSQHF.

In DNA form, the CDR3 reads TGCGCCAGCAGCTTGGATCGAGGGTTAGGAGAAAAACTGTTTTTT. Translation: CASSLDRGLGEKLFF. The chain combines TRBV5-1 with TRBJ1-4; no reliable D call. Germline-derived CDR1 and CDR2 are SGHRS and YFSETQ. The CDR3 runs 15 residues. The ends were cut back, 0 bases at V and 8 bases at J, with 14 bases in the middle.

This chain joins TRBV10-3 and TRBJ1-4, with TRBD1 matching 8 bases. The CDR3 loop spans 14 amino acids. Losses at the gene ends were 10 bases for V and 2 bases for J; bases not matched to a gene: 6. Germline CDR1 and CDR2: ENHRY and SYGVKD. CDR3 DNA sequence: TGTGCCACCAGACAGGGGTTGACTAATGAAAAACTGTTTTTT. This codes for CATRQGLTNEKLFF.

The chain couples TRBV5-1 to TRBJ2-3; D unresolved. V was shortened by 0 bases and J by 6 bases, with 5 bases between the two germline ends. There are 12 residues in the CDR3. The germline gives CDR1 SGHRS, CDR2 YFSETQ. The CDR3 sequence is CASSLVDDTQYF. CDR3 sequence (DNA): TGCGCCAGCAGCTTGGTCGACGATACGCAGTATTTT. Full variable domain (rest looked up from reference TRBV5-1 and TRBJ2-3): KAGVTQTPRYLIKTRGQQVTLSCSPISGHRSVSWYQQTPGQGLQFLFEYFSETQRNKGNFPGRFSGRQFSNSRSEMNVSTLELGDSALYLCASSLVDDTQYFGPGTRLTVL.

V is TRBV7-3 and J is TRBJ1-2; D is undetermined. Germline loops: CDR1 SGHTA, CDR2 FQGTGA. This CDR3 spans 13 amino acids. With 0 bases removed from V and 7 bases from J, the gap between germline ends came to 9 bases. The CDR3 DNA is TGTGCCAGCAGCTTAACGTCCAACGTTGGCTACACCTTC. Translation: CASSLTSNVGYTF.

CDR3 coding DNA: TGTGCCTGGGAAATAGGAAGCACTAATGAAAAACTGTTTTTT. This encodes CAWEIGSTNEKLFF. V is TRBV30 and J is TRBJ1-4; D call uncertain. CDR1 GTSNPN and CDR2 SVGIG come from the germline V gene (reference sequence). The CDR3 has 14 amino acids. Trimming cost V 5 bases and J 2 bases, with 12 bases left between them.

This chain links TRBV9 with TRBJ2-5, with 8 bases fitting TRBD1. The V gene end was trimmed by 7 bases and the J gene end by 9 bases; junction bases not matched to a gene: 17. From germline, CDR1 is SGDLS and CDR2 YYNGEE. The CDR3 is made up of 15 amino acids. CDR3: CASSAEGTGLLPQYF. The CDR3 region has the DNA TGTGCCAGCTCCGCGGAGGGGACAGGATTGTTACCCCAGTACTTC.

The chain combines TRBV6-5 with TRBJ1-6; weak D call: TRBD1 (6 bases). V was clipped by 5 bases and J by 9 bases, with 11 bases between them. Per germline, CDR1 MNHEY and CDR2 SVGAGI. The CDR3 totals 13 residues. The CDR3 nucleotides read TGTGCCAGCAGTCAAACAGGGTTTTCACCCCTCCACTTT. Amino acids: CASSQTGFSPLHF.

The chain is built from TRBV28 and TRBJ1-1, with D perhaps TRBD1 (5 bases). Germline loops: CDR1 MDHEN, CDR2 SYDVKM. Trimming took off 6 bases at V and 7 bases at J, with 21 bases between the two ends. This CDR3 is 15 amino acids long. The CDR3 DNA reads TGTGCCAGCAGACCGGGAGACCGGGGCCTAAATGAAGCTTTCTTT. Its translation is CASRPGDRGLNEAFF.

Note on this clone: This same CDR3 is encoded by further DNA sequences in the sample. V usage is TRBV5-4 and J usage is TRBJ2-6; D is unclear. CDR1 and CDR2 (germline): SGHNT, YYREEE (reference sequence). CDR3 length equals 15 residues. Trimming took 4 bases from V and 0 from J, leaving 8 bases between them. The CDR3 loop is CASSGGGSGANVLTF. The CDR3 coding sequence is TGTGCCAGCAGCGGTGGCGGCTCTGGGGCCAACGTCCTGACTTTC.

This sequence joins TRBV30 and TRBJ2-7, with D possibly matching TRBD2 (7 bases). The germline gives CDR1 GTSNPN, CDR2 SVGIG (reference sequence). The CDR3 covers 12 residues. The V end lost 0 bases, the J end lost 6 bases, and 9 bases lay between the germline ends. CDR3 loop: CAWSVGGGEQYF. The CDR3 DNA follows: TGTGCCTGGAGTGTGGGAGGGGGCGAGCAGTACTTC.

The chain's CDR3 is CASSYRQGTDTQYF. Here the CDR3 DNA reads TGTGCCAGCAGCTACAGACAGGGCACAGATACGCAGTATTTT. The V call is TRBV11-3, the J call TRBJ2-3; D is perhaps TRBD1 (6 bases). Germline V CDR1 and CDR2: SGHNT, YENEEA. The CDR3 sequence is 14 residues long. V lost 4 bases and J 1 base, leaving 9 bases between the germline ends.

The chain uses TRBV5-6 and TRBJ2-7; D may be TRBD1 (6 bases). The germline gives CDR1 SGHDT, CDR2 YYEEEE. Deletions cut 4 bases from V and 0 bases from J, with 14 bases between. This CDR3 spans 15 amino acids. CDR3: CASSSTGYSSYEQYF. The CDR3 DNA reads TGTGCCAGCAGCAGCACAGGGTATAGCTCCTACGAGCAGTACTTC.

Written as DNA, the CDR3 is TGTGCCAGCAGTCCCGGGACAGTGGACTCCTACGAGCAGTACTTC. It encodes CASSPGTVDSYEQYF. The genes are TRBV6-5 and TRBJ2-7, with TRBD1 matching over 7 bases. CDR3 length equals 15 residues. V was pared by 5 bases and J by 0 bases, with 7 bases of the junction left unmatched. Germline lookup yields CDR1 MNHEY and CDR2 SVGAGI.

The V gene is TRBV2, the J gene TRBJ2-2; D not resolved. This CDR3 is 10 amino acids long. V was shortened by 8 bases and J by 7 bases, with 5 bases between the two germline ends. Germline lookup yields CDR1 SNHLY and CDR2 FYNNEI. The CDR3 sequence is CASRVGELFF. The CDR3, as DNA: TGTGCCAGCCGAGTCGGGGAGCTGTTTTTT. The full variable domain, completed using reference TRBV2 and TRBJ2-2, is EPEVTQTPSHQVTQMGQEVILRCVPISNHLYFYWYRQILGQKVEFLVSFYNNEISEKSEIFDDQFSVERPDGSNFTLKIRSTKLEDSAMYFCASRVGELFFGEGSRLTVL.

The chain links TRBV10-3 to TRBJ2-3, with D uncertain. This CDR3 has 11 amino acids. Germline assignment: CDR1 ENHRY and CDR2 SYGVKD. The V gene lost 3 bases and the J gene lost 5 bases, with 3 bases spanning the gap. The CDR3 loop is CAISDRDTQYF. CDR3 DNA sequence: TGTGCCATCAGTGACAGAGATACGCAGTATTTT.